Below, 7 T cell receptor beta chains from the same sample are listed, as sequenced in a study of response to subunit inactivated influenza vaccine (dated 2018 in TCRdb). The library was made by RT-PCR. Sequencer: Illumina HiSeq 2500. TCRdb reran the public reads through fastp at Q25 and MiXCR, keeping productive beta chains. Rows are combined by CDR3 protein, so each entry shows the most common genes and DNA. The sample contains more than 550,000 distinct CDR3 sequences, around 11% of them found a single time. The ten most abundant clones make up approximately 10% of the sample. The same specimen was also included in a second study, on T cells expressing NK-cell markers. That second report states: TCR beta cDNA libraries were prepared using 5'RACE template switching, which introduced a universal primer site and unique molecular identifiers.

Sequenced here: PBMCs from blood, sampled on the day of vaccination. Receptors were obtained from a man in his fifties or sixties who received an inactivated influenza vaccine. Donor details come from another sample of the same person, matched by shared clones.

This clonotype was counted many times. One junction end does not reproduce the germline sequence, and a read error may be involved. This CDR3 reads CASSWAETQYF. The DNA of the CDR3 is TGTGCCAGCAGTTGGGCAGAAACGCAGTATTTT. The V and J genes are TRBV12-3 or TRBV12-4 and TRBJ2-3, with no clear D. CDR3 length: 11 amino acids.

This chain links TRBV18 with TRBJ1-1; 7 bases line up with TRBD1. The V and J ends lost 5 bases and 7 bases, in that order; junction bases with no gene match: 7. The germline gives CDR1 KGHSH, CDR2 LQKENI. CDR3 length: 13 residues. CDR3 nucleotides: TGTGCCAGCTCAGTCCAGGGGGGGGATGAAGCTTTCTTT. This translates into CASSVQGGDEAFF.

The rearrangement links TRBV2 to TRBJ2-1, with 7 bases aligning to TRBD1. The germline V gene has CDR1 SNHLY and CDR2 FYNNEI. The CDR3 loop spans 11 amino acids. J lost 13 bases, V lost 8 bases, and 8 bases had no gene match. CDR3 bases: TGTGCCAGCGTGGGACAGCCCGACCAGTTCTTC. Protein sequence: CASVGQPDQFF.

The table lists this clonotype with a few counts. The chain carries TRBV12-3 or TRBV12-4 and TRBJ2-7; no clear D. Trimming cost V 3 bases and J 0 bases, with 9 bases left between them. The CDR3 consists of 14 residues. The CDR3 DNA is TGTGCCAGCAGTTTGTGGCGATCCTCCTACGAGCAGTACTTC. Its protein is CASSLWRSSYEQYF.

This clonotype has ten or more counts. The V and J genes are TRBV7-2 and TRBJ2-4; D is possibly TRBD2 (7 bases). V shed 5 bases and J shed 6 bases, with 23 bases lying between them. The CDR3 consists of 17 residues. CDR1 SGHTA and CDR2 FQGNSA come from the germline V gene. The CDR3 loop reads CASSPPMGGADLNIQYF. CDR3 bases: TGTGCCAGCAGCCCGCCCATGGGGGGGGCCGACTTAAACATTCAGTACTTC.

This clonotype turned up a few times. This chain uses TRBV5-1 with TRBJ2-3; the D is unclear. CDR1 is SGHRS, CDR2 YFSETQ, per germline. There are 13 residues in the CDR3. Trimming took off 1 base at V and 4 bases at J, with 7 bases between the two ends. This CDR3 is CASSLIGSDTQYF. CDR3 in DNA: TGCGCCAGCAGCTTGATCGGATCAGATACGCAGTATTTT.

The chain uses TRBV6-5 and TRBJ1-3; no definite D call. In germline, CDR1 is MNHEY, CDR2 SVGAGI. V lost 8 bases and J 4 bases, leaving 9 bases between the germline ends. CDR3 length: 12 residues. The CDR3 sequence: CASENRGNTIYF. In nucleotides, the CDR3 is TGTGCCAGCGAGAATAGGGGAAACACCATATATTTT.